This TCR beta chain originates from a study of blood T cell repertoires in COVID-19. Study information: The cDNA or gDNA used as material had been derived from T cells, B-cell-depleted T cells, or PBMCs.

Original data processing: Amplifying reference gene primers gave estimates of nucleated cell counts. Measured with immunoSEQ multiplex PCR; TCRdb has only the in-frame clones, and not every one. V and J calls and clone size come straight from that table; D and trimming were deduced from the DNA. The sample has 100,000 to 150,000 clones; about four fifths are singletons. The germline CDR1 and CDR2 sequences are MNHEY and SVGAGI. The V gene end was trimmed by 6 bases and the J gene end by 1 base; junction bases not matched to a gene: 4. There are 15 residues in the CDR3. This clone occurred once. Input material: peripheral blood. The rearrangement links TRBV6-5 to TRBJ2-3, with 10 bases fitting TRBD2. The receptor's source is a woman under 40 who had recovered from COVID-19. The CDR3 sequence is CASSHTSGGTDTQYF. CDR3 bases: TGTGCCAGCAGCCATACTAGCGGGGGCACAGATACGCAGTATTTT.